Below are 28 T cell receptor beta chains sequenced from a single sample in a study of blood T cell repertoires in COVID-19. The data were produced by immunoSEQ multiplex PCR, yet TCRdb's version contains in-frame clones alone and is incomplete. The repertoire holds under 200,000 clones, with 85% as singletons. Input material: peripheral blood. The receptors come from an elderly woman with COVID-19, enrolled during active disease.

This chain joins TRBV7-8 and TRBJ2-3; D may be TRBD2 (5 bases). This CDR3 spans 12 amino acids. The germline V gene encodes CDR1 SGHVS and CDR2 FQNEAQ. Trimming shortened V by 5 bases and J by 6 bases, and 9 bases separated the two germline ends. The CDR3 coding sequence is TGTGCCAGCAGCCCTACTAGGGATACGCAGTATTTT. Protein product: CASSPTRDTQYF.

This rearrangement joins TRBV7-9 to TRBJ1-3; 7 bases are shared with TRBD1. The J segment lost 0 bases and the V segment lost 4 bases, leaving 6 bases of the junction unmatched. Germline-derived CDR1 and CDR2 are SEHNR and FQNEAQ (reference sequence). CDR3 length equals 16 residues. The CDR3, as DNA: TGTGCCAGCAGCTCGGGACAGAGTAACTCTGGAAACACCATATATTTT. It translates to CASSSGQSNSGNTIYF.

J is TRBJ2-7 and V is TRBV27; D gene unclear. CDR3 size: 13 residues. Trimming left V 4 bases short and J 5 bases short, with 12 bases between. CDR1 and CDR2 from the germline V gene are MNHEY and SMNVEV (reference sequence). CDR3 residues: CASSSETVHEQYF. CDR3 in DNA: TGTGCCAGCAGTTCCGAGACTGTCCACGAGCAGTACTTC.

The CDR3 nucleotides read TGTGCCAGCAGCCAAGCCGGGACAGGGGCTTGGGGCTACACCTTC. Its protein is CASSQAGTGAWGYTF. V usage is TRBV3-1 (or the pseudogene TRBV3-2) and J usage is TRBJ1-2; TRBD1 matches 10 bases. The CDR3 contains 15 residues. The trim removed 1 base at V and 8 bases at J, leaving 7 bases unmatched. Germline CDR1 reads LGHDT; CDR2 reads YNNKEL (reference sequence).

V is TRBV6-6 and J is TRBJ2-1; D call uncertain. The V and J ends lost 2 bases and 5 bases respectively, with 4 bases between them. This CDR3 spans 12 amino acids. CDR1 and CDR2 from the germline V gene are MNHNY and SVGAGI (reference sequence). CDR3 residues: CASSYGDNEQFF. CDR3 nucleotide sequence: TGTGCCAGCAGTTACGGAGACAATGAGCAGTTCTTC.

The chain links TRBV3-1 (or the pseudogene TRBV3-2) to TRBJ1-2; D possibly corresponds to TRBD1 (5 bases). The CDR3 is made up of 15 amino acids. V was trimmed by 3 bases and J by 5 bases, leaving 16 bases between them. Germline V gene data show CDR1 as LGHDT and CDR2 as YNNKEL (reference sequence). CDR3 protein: CASSQMYRSGYGYTF. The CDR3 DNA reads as TGTGCCAGCAGCCAGATGTACAGATCAGGGTATGGCTACACCTTC.

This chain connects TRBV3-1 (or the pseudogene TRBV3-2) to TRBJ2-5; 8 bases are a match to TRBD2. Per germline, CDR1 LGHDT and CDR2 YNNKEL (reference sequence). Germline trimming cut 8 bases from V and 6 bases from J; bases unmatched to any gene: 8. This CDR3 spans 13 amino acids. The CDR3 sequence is CASGAGGAKTQYF. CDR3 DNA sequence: TGTGCCAGCGGGGCGGGGGGCGCAAAGACCCAGTACTTC.

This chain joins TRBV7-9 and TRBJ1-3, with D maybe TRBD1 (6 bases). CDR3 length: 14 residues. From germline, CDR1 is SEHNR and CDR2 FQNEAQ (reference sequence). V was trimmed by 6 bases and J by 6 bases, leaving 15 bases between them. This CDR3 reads CASSSPGQPNTIYF. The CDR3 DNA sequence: TGTGCCAGCAGTTCACCGGGACAACCAAACACCATATATTTT.

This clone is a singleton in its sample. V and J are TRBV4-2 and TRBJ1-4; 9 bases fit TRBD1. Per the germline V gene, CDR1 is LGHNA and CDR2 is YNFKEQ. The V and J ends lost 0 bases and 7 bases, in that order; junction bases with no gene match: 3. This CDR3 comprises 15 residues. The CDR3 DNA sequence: TGTGCCAGCAGCCAAGAAGGGACAGGGACTGAAAAACTGTTTTTT. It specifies CASSQEGTGTEKLFF.

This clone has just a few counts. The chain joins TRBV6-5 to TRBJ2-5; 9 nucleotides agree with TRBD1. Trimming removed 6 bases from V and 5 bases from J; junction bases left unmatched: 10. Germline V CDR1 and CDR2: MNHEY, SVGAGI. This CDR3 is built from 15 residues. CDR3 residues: CASRKPDRGDETQYF. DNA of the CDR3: TGTGCCAGCAGGAAACCGGACAGGGGCGATGAGACCCAGTACTTC.

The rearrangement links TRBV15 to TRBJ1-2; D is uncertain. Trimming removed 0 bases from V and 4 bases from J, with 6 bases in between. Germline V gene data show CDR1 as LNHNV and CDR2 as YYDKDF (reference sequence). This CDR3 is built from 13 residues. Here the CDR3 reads CATSRDPSYGYTF. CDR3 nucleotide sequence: TGTGCCACCAGCAGAGATCCCAGCTATGGCTACACCTTC.

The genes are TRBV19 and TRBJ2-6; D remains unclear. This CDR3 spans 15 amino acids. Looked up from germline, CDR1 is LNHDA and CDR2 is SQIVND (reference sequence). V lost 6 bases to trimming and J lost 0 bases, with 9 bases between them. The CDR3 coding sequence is TGTGCCAGTAGATCTGTCCGCTCTGGGGCCAACGTCCTGACTTTC. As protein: CASRSVRSGANVLTF.

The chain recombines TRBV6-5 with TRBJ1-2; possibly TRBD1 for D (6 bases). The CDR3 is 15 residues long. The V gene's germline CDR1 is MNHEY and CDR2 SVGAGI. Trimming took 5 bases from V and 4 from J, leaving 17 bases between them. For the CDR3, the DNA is TGTGCCAGCAGTCTTACAGGGAACGAGGCCTATGGCTACACCTTC. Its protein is CASSLTGNEAYGYTF.

This chain's CDR3 is CASSRGPGTGELFF. The CDR3, as DNA: TGTGCCAGTAGTAGGGGGCCGGGCACCGGGGAGCTGTTTTTT. The chain recombines TRBV19 with TRBJ2-2; possibly TRBD1 for D (6 bases). The germline V gene encodes CDR1 LNHDA and CDR2 SQIVND (reference sequence). Trimming removed 4 bases at V and 4 bases at J, with 10 bases between. The CDR3 covers 14 residues.

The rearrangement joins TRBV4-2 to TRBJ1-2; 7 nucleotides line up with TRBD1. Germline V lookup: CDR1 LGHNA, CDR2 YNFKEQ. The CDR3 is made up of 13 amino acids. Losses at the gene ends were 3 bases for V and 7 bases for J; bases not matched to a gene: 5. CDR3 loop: CASSQDRQIGYTF. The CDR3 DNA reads TGTGCCAGCAGCCAGGACAGGCAAATTGGCTACACCTTC.

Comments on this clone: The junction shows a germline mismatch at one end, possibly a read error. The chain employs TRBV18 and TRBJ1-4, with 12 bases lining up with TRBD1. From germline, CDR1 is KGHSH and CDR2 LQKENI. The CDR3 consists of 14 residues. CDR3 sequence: CASSAGTGGEKLYF. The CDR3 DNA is TGTGCCAGCTCAGCCGGGACAGGGGGCGAAAAACTTTATTTT.

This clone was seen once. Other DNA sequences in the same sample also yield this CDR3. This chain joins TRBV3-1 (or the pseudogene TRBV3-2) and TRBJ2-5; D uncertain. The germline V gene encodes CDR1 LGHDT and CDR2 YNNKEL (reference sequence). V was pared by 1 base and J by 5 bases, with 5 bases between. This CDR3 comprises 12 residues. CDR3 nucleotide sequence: TGTGCCAGCAGCCAAGTGCAGGAGACCCAGTACTTC. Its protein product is CASSQVQETQYF.

CDR3: CASSYPSGSGMADTQYF. The CDR3 region has the DNA TGTGCCAGCAGTTACCCCTCTGGTAGCGGGATGGCAGATACGCAGTATTTT. The J gene is TRBJ2-3, the V gene TRBV6-2 or TRBV6-3, with 8 bases identical to TRBD2. Germline CDR1 MNHEY, CDR2 SVGEGT. The CDR3 contains 17 residues. The junction had 11 bases not matched to a gene; V was cut back by 2 bases and J by 4 bases.

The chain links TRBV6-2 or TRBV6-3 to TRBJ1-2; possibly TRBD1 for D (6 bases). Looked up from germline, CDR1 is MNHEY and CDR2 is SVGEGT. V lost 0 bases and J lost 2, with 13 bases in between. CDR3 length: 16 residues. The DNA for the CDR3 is TGTGCCAGCAGTTACTCTAATGGACAGCTCAACTATGGCTACACCTTC. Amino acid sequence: CASSYSNGQLNYGYTF.

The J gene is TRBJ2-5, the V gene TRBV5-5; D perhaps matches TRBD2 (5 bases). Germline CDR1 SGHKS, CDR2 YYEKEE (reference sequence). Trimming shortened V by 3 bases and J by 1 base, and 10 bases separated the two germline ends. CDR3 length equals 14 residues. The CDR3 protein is CASSYGDTQETQYF. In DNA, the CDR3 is TGTGCCAGCAGCTACGGGGATACCCAAGAGACCCAGTACTTC.

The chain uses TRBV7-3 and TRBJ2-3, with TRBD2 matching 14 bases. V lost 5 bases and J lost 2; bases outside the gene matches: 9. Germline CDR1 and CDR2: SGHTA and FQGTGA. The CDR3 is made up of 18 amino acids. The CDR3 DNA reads TGTGCCAGCAGCAACGGACTAGCGGGAGGCCCAAACACAGATACGCAGTATTTT. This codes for CASSNGLAGGPNTDTQYF.

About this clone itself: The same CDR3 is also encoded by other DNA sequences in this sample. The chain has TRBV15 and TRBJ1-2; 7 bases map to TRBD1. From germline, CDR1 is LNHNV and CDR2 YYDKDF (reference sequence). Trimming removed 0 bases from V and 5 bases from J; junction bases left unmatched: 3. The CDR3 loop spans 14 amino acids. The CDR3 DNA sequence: TGTGCCACCAGCAGAGATAGGGGGCTTTATGGCTACACCTTC. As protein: CATSRDRGLYGYTF.

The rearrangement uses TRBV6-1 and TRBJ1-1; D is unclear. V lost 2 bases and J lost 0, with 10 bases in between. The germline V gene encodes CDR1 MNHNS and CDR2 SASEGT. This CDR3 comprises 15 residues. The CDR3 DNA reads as TGTGCCAGCAGTGAATCCGGGGAGATGAACACTGAAGCTTTCTTT. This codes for CASSESGEMNTEAFF.

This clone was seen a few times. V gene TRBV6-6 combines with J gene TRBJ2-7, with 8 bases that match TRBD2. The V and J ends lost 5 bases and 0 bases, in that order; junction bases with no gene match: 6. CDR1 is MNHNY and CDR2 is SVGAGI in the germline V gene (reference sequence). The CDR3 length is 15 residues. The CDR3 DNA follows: TGTGCCAGCAGTAGAACCAGCGGGGGCTCCTACGAGCAGTACTTC. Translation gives CASSRTSGGSYEQYF.

In DNA form, the CDR3 reads TGTGCCAGCAGACTCCCCAGGGAAGGCAATCAGCCCCAGCATTTT. Translation gives CASRLPREGNQPQHF. The chain uses TRBV28 and TRBJ1-5; D might be TRBD1 (5 bases). The V end lost 6 bases, the J end lost 2 bases, and 14 bases lay between the germline ends. CDR1 is MDHEN and CDR2 is SYDVKM in the germline V gene. CDR3 length: 15 residues.

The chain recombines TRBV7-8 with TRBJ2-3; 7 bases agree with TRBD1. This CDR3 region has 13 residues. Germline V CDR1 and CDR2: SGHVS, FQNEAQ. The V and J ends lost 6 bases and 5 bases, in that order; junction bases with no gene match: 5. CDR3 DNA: TGTGCCAGCAGGGTACGACAGGGAGATACGCAGTATTTT. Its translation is CASRVRQGDTQYF.

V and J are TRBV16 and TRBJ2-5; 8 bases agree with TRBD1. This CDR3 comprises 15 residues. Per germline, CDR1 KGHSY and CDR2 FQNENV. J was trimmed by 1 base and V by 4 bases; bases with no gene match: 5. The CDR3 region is CASSPPGGLQETQYF. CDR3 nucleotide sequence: TGTGCCAGCAGCCCCCCAGGGGGCCTCCAAGAGACCCAGTACTTC. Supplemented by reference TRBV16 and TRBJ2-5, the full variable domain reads GEEVAQTPKHLVRGEGQKAKLYCAPIKGHSYVFWYQQVLKNEFKFLISFQNENVFDETGMPKERFSAKCLPNSPCSLEIQATKLEDSAVYFCASSPPGGLQETQYFGPGTRLLVL.

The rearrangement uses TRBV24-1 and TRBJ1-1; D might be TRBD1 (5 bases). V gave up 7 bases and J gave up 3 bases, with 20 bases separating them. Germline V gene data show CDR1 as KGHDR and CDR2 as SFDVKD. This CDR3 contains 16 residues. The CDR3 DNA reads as TGTGCCACCAGCGATATCAGGGTGGATGTGGACACTGAAGCTTTCTTT. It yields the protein CATSDIRVDVDTEAFF.